Each of the 9 T cell receptor beta chains below was sequenced from the same sample in a study of cytomegalovirus exposure and HLA in healthy donors. This PCR relied on a set of 60 Vbeta primers and 13 Jbeta primers. The assay was immunoSEQ multiplex PCR, and TCRdb's table has in-frame clones only and misses some. Among approximately 280,000 clones listed, 85% to 90% were seen once. Input material: PBMCs. The receptors come from a woman younger than 35 in good health and CMV-seronegative.

This clone has a handful of counts. The CDR3 is CAISAGINQPQHF. In nucleotides, the CDR3 is TGTGCCATCAGTGCAGGGATTAATCAGCCCCAGCATTTT. The chain joins TRBV10-3 to TRBJ1-5, with a tentative D call TRBD1 (5 bases). Germline V gives CDR1 ENHRY, CDR2 SYGVKD. V lost 4 bases and J 4 bases, leaving 8 bases between the germline ends. The CDR3 is 13 amino acids.

The rearrangement links TRBV5-1 to TRBJ2-7; 8 positions match TRBD2. The CDR3 is 13 residues long. From germline, CDR1 is SGHRS and CDR2 YFSETQ. V was pared by 2 bases and J by 6 bases, with 4 bases of the junction left unmatched. CDR3 coding DNA: TGCGCCAGCAGCTTCCGAGCGGGGGCCGAGCAGTACTTC. Protein product: CASSFRAGAEQYF. Together with reference TRBV5-1 and TRBJ2-7, the CDR3 gives the full variable domain: KAGVTQTPRYLIKTRGQQVTLSCSPISGHRSVSWYQQTPGQGLQFLFEYFSETQRNKGNFPGRFSGRQFSNSRSEMNVSTLELGDSALYLCASSFRAGAEQYFGPGTRLTVT.

With regard to this clone: At one end the junction does not follow the germline gene, possibly because of a read error. V and J are TRBV7-7 and TRBJ2-3; D gene ambiguous. In germline, CDR1 is SSHAT, CDR2 FNYEAQ (reference sequence). CDR3 length equals 14 residues. The DNA for the CDR3 is TGTGCTAGCAGCCTCTCCCGGGTATCAGATACGCAGTATTTT. Amino acid sequence: CASSLSRVSDTQYF.

The chain uses TRBV29-1 and TRBJ2-5; no clear D. Germline V lookup: CDR1 SQVTM, CDR2 ANQGSEA. The CDR3 consists of 12 residues. Trimming took off 4 bases at V and 5 bases at J, with 11 bases between the two ends. Written as DNA, the CDR3 is TGCAGCGTTGGCCCCGTCGGGGAGACCCAGTACTTC. It encodes CSVGPVGETQYF. Full variable domain (rest looked up from reference TRBV29-1 and TRBJ2-5): SAVISQKPSRDICQRGTSLTIQCQVDSQVTMMFWYRQQPGQSLTLIATANQGSEATYESGFVIDKFPISRPNLTFSTLTVSNMSPEDSSIYLCSVGPVGETQYFGPGTRLLVL.

The rearrangement joins TRBV6-1 to TRBJ2-3, with D tentatively TRBD1 (5 bases). CDR3 length: 16 amino acids. V was cut by 3 bases and J by 2 bases, with 15 bases left in between. Germline V CDR1 and CDR2: MNHNS, SASEGT. Here the CDR3 reads CASSEYKGAITDTQYF. The CDR3, as DNA: TGTGCCAGCAGTGAGTATAAAGGGGCGATCACAGATACGCAGTATTTT.

The chain recombines TRBV23-1 with TRBJ1-1; perhaps TRBD1 as D (5 bases). TRBV23-1 is designated an ORF whose function remains uncertain. V dropped 0 bases and J dropped 1 base, with 15 bases sitting between them. The CDR3 spans 17 residues. CDR3 nucleotide sequence: TGCGCCAGCAGTCAATCGGAGGGGAGCGACGCGAACACTGAAGCTTTCTTT. Protein: CASSQSEGSDANTEAFF.

This clone was detected only once. V is TRBV27 and J is TRBJ1-5; no clear D gene. The V end lost 1 base, the J end lost 5 bases, and 6 bases lay between the germline ends. This CDR3 contains 13 residues. Germline V gene lookup returns CDR1 MNHEY and CDR2 SMNVEV (reference sequence). The CDR3 loop reads CASSLYGDQPQHF. The DNA of the CDR3 is TGTGCCAGCAGTTTATATGGAGATCAGCCCCAGCATTTT.

V gene TRBV15 combines with J gene TRBJ2-1; weak D call: TRBD2 (5 bases). V was trimmed by 5 bases and J by 3 bases, leaving 8 bases between them. The CDR3 runs to 13 residues. Germline CDR1 LNHNV, CDR2 YYDKDF (reference sequence). The CDR3 DNA reads TGTGCCACCAGCCCGAGGGACTACAATGAGCAGTTCTTC. Its protein is CATSPRDYNEQFF.

This chain uses TRBV13 with TRBJ2-4; 10 nucleotides match TRBD1. CDR1 and CDR2 (germline): PRHDT, FYEKMQ (reference sequence). The CDR3 covers 13 residues. After removal of 5 bases from V and 5 bases from J, the junction contained 0 bases not matched to a gene. The CDR3 reads CASSGTGENIQYF. The DNA of the CDR3 is TGTGCCAGCAGCGGGACAGGGGAAAACATTCAGTACTTC.